This T cell receptor (beta chain) was sequenced for a study of blood T cell repertoires in COVID-19. Study-level information: The samples span acute and convalescent COVID-19 from the United States, Italy and Spain. PBMCs, B-cell-depleted T cells, or T cells provided the cDNA or gDNA that made up the material.

Authors' analysis steps: Amplification of reference gene primers provided the estimated nucleated cell counts. Here immunoSEQ multiplex PCR was the method, and the copy in TCRdb shows in-frame clones only, minus some. From that table come the V and J calls and clone size; the DNA was used to work out D and trimming. The table has about 210,000 clones, 80% to 85% seen once. V lost 2 bases and J 7 bases, leaving 8 bases between the germline ends. Germline values: CDR1 MNHEY, CDR2 SVGEGT. This CDR3 region has 12 residues. The study assigned cohorts using participant-reported clinical history. This clonotype originated in a woman between 45 and 65 years old with acute COVID-19. The V call is TRBV6-2 or TRBV6-3, the J call TRBJ1-1; D is unresolved. Sequenced: PBMCs or T cells enriched from blood (not recorded which). As DNA, the CDR3 is TGTGCCAGCAGTTACGGAGGCAGTGAAGCTTTCTTT. This encodes CASSYGGSEAFF.